The 22 T cell receptor beta chains below all came from one sample that was sequenced in a study of T cells in narcolepsy. Sequencing used immunoSEQ multiplex PCR; TCRdb keeps in-frame clones, though not all of them. The table includes approximately 31,000 clones, under 90% detected once. Sample: CD45RA- memory CD4+ T cells from PBMCs. Source of these receptors: a human donor with narcolepsy.

This chain joins TRBV5-1 and TRBJ2-1; D possibly corresponds to TRBD2 (6 bases). Germline assignment: CDR1 SGHRS and CDR2 YFSETQ. V was trimmed by 0 bases and J by 0 bases, leaving 10 bases between them. The CDR3 has 16 residues. The CDR3 spells CASSLEGRGSYNEQFF. The CDR3 DNA is TGCGCCAGCAGCTTGGAGGGGCGGGGCTCCTACAATGAGCAGTTCTTC.

The J gene is TRBJ2-7, the V gene TRBV7-2, with unresolved D. Germline V CDR1 and CDR2: SGHTA, FQGNSA. Trimming shortened V by 5 bases and J by 2 bases, and 10 bases separated the two germline ends. There are 13 residues in the CDR3. The CDR3 reads CASSPPPAYEQYF. In DNA form, the CDR3 reads TGTGCCAGCAGCCCCCCCCCGGCCTACGAGCAGTACTTC.

The gene calls are TRBV7-2 and TRBJ2-1; 7 bases are a match to TRBD2. This CDR3 spans 15 amino acids. V gave up 5 bases and J gave up 4 bases; unmatched junction bases: 8. Germline V gene sequence: CDR1 SGHTA, CDR2 FQGNSA. The CDR3 spells CASSPQGGGYNEQFF. The CDR3, as DNA: TGTGCCAGCAGCCCTCAAGGCGGGGGATACAATGAGCAGTTCTTC.

The genes are TRBV11-3 and TRBJ2-7, with TRBD1 matching over 8 bases. The length of the CDR3 is 15 residues. V shed 5 bases and J 5 bases; nucleotides not matched to a gene: 11. Germline V gene lookup returns CDR1 SGHNT and CDR2 YENEEA. The CDR3 loop is CASSTESTGAHEQYF. The CDR3 DNA reads as TGTGCCAGCAGCACCGAATCGACAGGGGCCCACGAGCAGTACTTC.

This clone was observed a single time. This chain links TRBV15 with TRBJ2-3; D possibly corresponds to TRBD2 (6 bases). This CDR3 is built from 16 residues. Germline V gene sequence: CDR1 LNHNV, CDR2 YYDKDF (reference sequence). Trimming pared 0 bases from V and 2 bases from J, leaving 12 bases between. The CDR3 DNA is TGTGCCACCAGCAGAGATAGGGCGGGGACCACAGATACGCAGTATTTT. Its protein is CATSRDRAGTTDTQYF.

V usage is TRBV18 and J usage is TRBJ2-6, with 9 bases identical to TRBD2. J was trimmed by 0 bases and V by 5 bases; bases with no gene match: 17. Germline CDR1 reads KGHSH; CDR2 reads LQKENI. The CDR3 is 21 residues long. Written as DNA, the CDR3 is TGTGCCAGCTCAAGCCTGTCGCGGGGGGGCCGCCAATCCTCTGGGGCCAACGTCCTGACTTTC. This gives the protein CASSSLSRGGRQSSGANVLTF.

V and J are TRBV6-6 and TRBJ1-5, with 9 bases fitting TRBD1. With V trimmed by 5 bases and J by 7 bases, 9 bases remained unmatched. The CDR3 spans 15 residues. The V gene's germline CDR1 is MNHNY and CDR2 SVGAGI (reference sequence). The CDR3 spells CASSLGQGGDQPQHF. Written as DNA, the CDR3 is TGTGCCAGCAGTCTGGGACAGGGAGGGGACCAGCCCCAGCATTTT.

This sequence joins TRBV6-5 and TRBJ2-7, with D maybe TRBD1 (6 bases). CDR3 length: 14 amino acids. The V end was cut by 7 bases, the J end by 4 bases, with 17 bases between. CDR1 and CDR2 from the germline V gene are MNHEY and SVGAGI. CDR3 sequence: CASKQERGSYEQYF. Written as DNA, the CDR3 is TGTGCCAGCAAACAAGAGAGGGGGTCGTACGAGCAGTACTTC.

The V gene is TRBV15, the J gene TRBJ2-3, with TRBD2 matching over 9 bases. Germline V gives CDR1 LNHNV, CDR2 YYDKDF (reference sequence). The trim removed 4 bases at V and 0 bases at J, leaving 14 bases unmatched. This CDR3 comprises 19 residues. Here the CDR3 reads CATSNLAGAPSKSTDTQYF. In DNA form, the CDR3 reads TGTGCCACCAGCAACTTAGCGGGGGCCCCTTCGAAAAGCACAGATACGCAGTATTTT.

The chain employs TRBV19 and TRBJ1-1; D ambiguous. The V gene's germline CDR1 is LNHDA and CDR2 SQIVND (reference sequence). The CDR3 is made up of 13 amino acids. Trimming shortened V by 6 bases and J by 0 bases, and 8 bases separated the two germline ends. The CDR3 spells CASSLHMNTEAFF. The CDR3 region has the DNA TGTGCCAGTAGCCTACATATGAACACTGAAGCTTTCTTT.

V usage is TRBV29-1 and J usage is TRBJ1-1; the D is unclear. Germline V gene sequence: CDR1 SQVTM, CDR2 ANQGSEA. The CDR3 runs to 11 residues. Trimming stripped 3 bases from V and 1 base from J, with 3 bases between. Written as DNA, the CDR3 is TGCAGCGTTGATGAGAACACTGAAGCTTTCTTT. This encodes CSVDENTEAFF. Combining the CDR3 with reference TRBV29-1 and TRBJ1-1 gives the whole variable domain SAVISQKPSRDICQRGTSLTIQCQVDSQVTMMFWYRQQPGQSLTLIATANQGSEATYESGFVIDKFPISRPNLTFSTLTVSNMSPEDSSIYLCSVDENTEAFFGQGTRLTVV.

This chain links TRBV4-1 with TRBJ2-7; D gene unclear. The CDR3 spans 15 residues. Germline V gene sequence: CDR1 MGHRA, CDR2 YSYEKL. V gave up 0 bases and J gave up 4 bases, with 13 bases separating them. The CDR3 loop reads CASSQDVTFRYEQYF. The DNA for the CDR3 is TGCGCCAGCAGCCAAGATGTAACGTTCCGGTACGAGCAGTACTTC.

This chain links TRBV27 with TRBJ2-7; 14 positions agree with TRBD2. The CDR3 contains 15 residues. The V and J ends lost 4 bases and 3 bases, in that order; junction bases with no gene match: 2. Germline loops: CDR1 MNHEY, CDR2 SMNVEV (reference sequence). The CDR3 sequence is CASSSGLAGGYEQYF. For the CDR3, the DNA is TGTGCCAGCAGTTCCGGACTAGCGGGGGGCTACGAGCAGTACTTC.

The CDR3 nucleotides are TGTGCCAGTAATCCGAGCGGCACAGATACGCAGTATTTT. Translated, it gives CASNPSGTDTQYF. J is TRBJ2-3 and V is TRBV19; no reliable D call. The CDR3 is 13 amino acids. CDR1 LNHDA and CDR2 SQIVND come from the germline V gene (reference sequence). V was shortened by 7 bases and J by 1 base, with 9 bases between the two germline ends.

The chain recombines TRBV9 with TRBJ2-3; 8 bases are a match to TRBD1. Germline-derived CDR1 and CDR2 are SGDLS and YYNGEE. CDR3 length: 14 amino acids. V dropped 4 bases and J dropped 4; count of bases not matched to a gene: 5. For the CDR3, the DNA is TGTGCCAGCAGCCTTAGACAGGGGTCAGATACGCAGTATTTT. Translated: CASSLRQGSDTQYF.

The chain is built from TRBV7-2 and TRBJ2-5; no definite D call. Judging by the DNA end, TRBJ2-7 fits better; the J call may be wrong. CDR3 length equals 14 residues. In germline, CDR1 is SGHTA, CDR2 FQGNSA. The CDR3 sequence: CASSFGPSSYEQYF. The CDR3 DNA sequence: TGTGCCAGCAGCTTTGGGCCGAGCTCCTACGAGCAGTACTTC.

The chain employs TRBV29-1 and TRBJ1-1; no clear D gene. Germline CDR1 SQVTM, CDR2 ANQGSEA. The CDR3 is 12 residues long. Trimming removed 3 bases from V and 1 base from J, with 6 bases in between. The CDR3 is CSVDQQNTEAFF. The CDR3 DNA follows: TGCAGCGTTGACCAACAGAACACTGAAGCTTTCTTT. The whole variable domain, filled in from reference TRBV29-1 and TRBJ1-1, reads SAVISQKPSRDICQRGTSLTIQCQVDSQVTMMFWYRQQPGQSLTLIATANQGSEATYESGFVIDKFPISRPNLTFSTLTVSNMSPEDSSIYLCSVDQQNTEAFFGQGTRLTVV.

V gene TRBV9 combines with J gene TRBJ1-4; D may be TRBD1 (5 bases). The CDR3 loop spans 15 amino acids. From germline, CDR1 is SGDLS and CDR2 YYNGEE. Trimming shortened V by 2 bases and J by 2 bases, and 10 bases separated the two germline ends. The CDR3 spells CASSVQGGTNEKLFF. CDR3 nucleotides: TGTGCCAGCAGCGTCCAGGGAGGGACTAATGAAAAACTGTTTTTT.

DNA for the CDR3: TGTGCCAGCAGCCCAGCGACTAGCACAGATACGCAGTATTTT. Protein product: CASSPATSTDTQYF. The rearrangement uses TRBV6-6 and TRBJ2-3; D call uncertain. Looked up from germline, CDR1 is MNHNY and CDR2 is SVGAGI (reference sequence). Trimming removed 6 bases from V and 0 bases from J, with 10 bases in between. CDR3 length: 14 residues.

This chain joins TRBV10-3 and TRBJ2-7, with D maybe TRBD2 (6 bases). V was clipped by 5 bases and J by 0 bases, with 11 bases between them. From germline, CDR1 is ENHRY and CDR2 SYGVKD. CDR3 length: 14 amino acids. CDR3 DNA: TGTGCCATCAGTTGGGACGGGAGCTCCTACGAGCAGTACTTC. It codes for CAISWDGSSYEQYF.

J is TRBJ2-1 and V is TRBV7-8, with 8 positions matching TRBD1. Unmatched junction bases numbered 6, after V lost 5 bases and J lost 6 bases. The CDR3 extends over 14 amino acids. Germline CDR1 SGHVS, CDR2 FQNEAQ. CDR3 coding DNA: TGTGCCAGCAGCCCTCGGACAGGGCTCAATGAGCAGTTCTTC. It codes for CASSPRTGLNEQFF.

The V gene is TRBV30, the J gene TRBJ1-4; D unresolved. Germline lookup yields CDR1 GTSNPN and CDR2 SVGIG (reference sequence). Trimming removed 3 bases from V and 5 bases from J, with 10 bases in between. The CDR3 consists of 13 residues. The DNA for the CDR3 is TGTGCCTGGAGGGCGGCACAGAATGAAAAACTGTTTTTT. The encoded protein is CAWRAAQNEKLFF.